This T cell receptor (beta chain) was sequenced for a study of shared clonotypes between healthy human individuals. Study context: CD4 naive and memory got three plates each, CD8 naive two, CD8 memory one. Overall study findings and caveats: Generation probability values for non-shared clonotypes were lower than those for clonotypes shared by all four donors. It was observed that roughly 5.5% of naive CD4 clonotypes were shared across four donors.

TCRdb's table, derived via immunoSEQ multiplex PCR, lists solely in-frame clones and lacks some. The data contain almost 750,000 clones, over 60% of them singletons. Every one of the donors was a Caucasian adult that lived in Nashville, Tennessee. The CDR3 has 14 amino acids. Germline V lookup: CDR1 MNHEY, CDR2 SMNVEV (reference sequence). V gave up 8 bases and J gave up 2 bases, with 16 bases separating them. This clone was seen more than once but under ten times. Its antigen is not identified. Specimen: memory CD4+ T cells sorted from blood. Regarding subset: CD45RA-negative fraction. The gene calls are TRBV27 and TRBJ2-7; TRBD2 might be the D (7 bases). This receptor was identified in a young woman in good health. The CDR3 DNA reads as TGTGCCAGCCAGCAGGGAGGGGGAACCTACGAGCAGTACTTC. Translated, it gives CASQQGGGTYEQYF.